This TCR beta chain was observed in a study of blood T cell repertoires in COVID-19. Across the whole study: Specimens from acute and convalescent COVID-19 originated in the United States, Italy and Spain. Nucleic acid was either cDNA or gDNA, and it came from T cells, B-cell-depleted T cells, or PBMCs.

The authors' processing: From reference gene primer amplification, estimates of nucleated cell counts were derived. The assay was immunoSEQ multiplex PCR, and TCRdb's table has in-frame clones only and misses some. The D gene and trimming were derived from the DNA, and the V and J assignments and clone size from that table. Of around 60,000 clones in the sample, around nine tenths were seen once. Trimming removed 8 bases at V and 3 bases at J, with 11 bases between. Germline V gives CDR1 PRHDT, CDR2 FYEKMQ (reference sequence). The CDR3 has 12 amino acids. This TCR came from a human donor in a cohort sampled during active COVID-19. The source material was peripheral blood. The genes are TRBV13 and TRBJ2-7; D gene unclear. Written as DNA, the CDR3 is TGTGCCAGCTCCAACCCGGGCTACGAGCAGTACTTC. The encoded protein is CASSNPGYEQYF. Full variable domain (remainder filled in from reference TRBV13 and TRBJ2-7): AAGVIQSPRHLIKEKRETATLKCYPIPRHDTVYWYQQGPGQDPQFLISFYEKMQSDKGSIPDRFSAQQFSDYHSELNMSSLELGDSALYFCASSNPGYEQYFGPGTRLTVT.